The clone carrying this TCR beta chain was detected ten times or more. This sample is part of a study of T-cell reconstitution after alpha-beta-depleted transplantation in children. Unique molecular identifiers were incorporated when the TCRbeta library was constructed. TCRdb reprocessed the PCR reads via MiXCR and lists one record per CDR3 protein. The sample has 90,000 to 130,000 distinct CDR3 sequences, under 13% seen once. The CDR3 contains 13 residues. The V end was cut by 6 bases, the J end by 4 bases, with 13 bases between. This chain connects TRBV12-3 or TRBV12-4 to TRBJ2-7, with D possibly matching TRBD2 (5 bases). The sample was PBMCs from the stem cell graft donor, taken from the stem cell graft. The receptor comes from a human donor who donated a stem cell graft to a child with acute lymphoblastic leukemia. CDR3 protein: CASSLGVVYEQYF. In DNA form, the CDR3 reads TGTGCCAGCAGCCTCGGGGTAGTTTACGAGCAGTACTTC.